This passage covers 19 T cell receptor beta chains from one sample sequenced in a study of blood T cell repertoires in COVID-19. The repertoire was sequenced with immunoSEQ multiplex PCR; TCRdb's copy has only in-frame clones and lacks some. The sample holds approximately 300,000 clones, 85% seen once. What was sequenced was PBMCs or T cells enriched from blood (not recorded which). Receptors originate from a woman in her twenties or thirties who had been exposed to COVID-19.

The chain has TRBV3-1 (or the pseudogene TRBV3-2) and TRBJ2-2; a weak D match, TRBD1 (6 bases). The CDR3 has 16 residues. Germline V gene lookup returns CDR1 LGHDT and CDR2 YNNKEL (reference sequence). V lost 4 bases, J lost 0 bases, and 12 bases lay in between. CDR3: CASSLLGGANTGELFF. The CDR3 nucleotides read TGTGCCAGCAGCCTTCTAGGGGGAGCGAACACCGGGGAGCTGTTTTTT.

CDR3 coding DNA: TGCGCCAGCAGTGACACGGGATCCTACGGTATACGGTACTTC. It yields the protein CASSDTGSYGIRYF. This chain uses TRBV10-1 with TRBJ2-7; maybe TRBD2 (5 bases). Trimming took off 3 bases at V and 12 bases at J, with 21 bases between the two ends. The germline V gene encodes CDR1 WNHNN and CDR2 SYGVQD (reference sequence). There are 14 residues in the CDR3.

This clone was seen a handful of times. The chain employs TRBV30 and TRBJ2-1; 11 positions match TRBD2. J gave up 7 bases and V 3 bases, and 8 bases lay outside the gene matches. The V gene's germline CDR1 is GTSNPN and CDR2 SVGIG (reference sequence). This CDR3 is 15 amino acids long. CDR3 sequence (DNA): TGTGCCTGGAGCGCAGGACTAGCGGGCACGAATGAGCAGTTCTTC. Translating gives CAWSAGLAGTNEQFF.

CDR3 in amino acids: CALGGGLAEKLFF. DNA for the CDR3: TGTGCCCTGGGGGGGGGCCTCGCCGAAAAACTGTTTTTT. The chain recombines TRBV30 with TRBJ1-4; the D gene is possibly TRBD1 (6 bases). The CDR3 runs to 13 residues. V was pared by 8 bases and J by 8 bases, with 18 bases between. Germline V gene sequence: CDR1 GTSNPN, CDR2 SVGIG (reference sequence).

This clone was seen only once. J is TRBJ1-1 and V is TRBV7-3, with D perhaps matching TRBD1 (5 bases). Germline values: CDR1 SGHTA, CDR2 FQGTGA. V shed 2 bases and J shed 4 bases, with 17 bases lying between them. This CDR3 comprises 16 residues. DNA of the CDR3: TGTGCCAGCAGCTTAGATGCTGGGGCCCCCCTCACTGAAGCTTTCTTT. This encodes CASSLDAGAPLTEAFF.

V usage is TRBV7-2 and J usage is TRBJ1-3, with 7 bases identical to TRBD1. V shed 6 bases, J shed 3 bases, and the junction held 8 bases outside the gene matches. Germline-derived CDR1 and CDR2 are SGHTA and FQGNSA. The CDR3 spans 15 residues. The CDR3 coding sequence is TGTGCCAGCAGGGACGGGAGGGGGCTTGGAAACACCATATATTTT. Translation: CASRDGRGLGNTIYF. Filled out from reference TRBV7-2 and TRBJ1-3, the complete variable domain reads GAGVSQSPSNKVTEKGKDVELRCDPISGHTALYWYRQSLGQGLEFLIYFQGNSAPDKSGLPSDRFSAERTGGSVSTLTIQRTQQEDSAVYLCASRDGRGLGNTIYFGEGSWLTVV.

The V call is TRBV7-9, the J call TRBJ2-2, with D tentatively TRBD2 (6 bases). The CDR3 spans 16 residues. In germline, CDR1 is SEHNR, CDR2 FQNEAQ (reference sequence). V lost 1 base, J lost 6 bases, and 15 bases lay in between. This CDR3 reads CASSLVLGRRAGELFF. CDR3 coding DNA: TGTGCCAGCAGCTTAGTGTTGGGAAGGAGGGCCGGGGAGCTGTTTTTT. The full variable domain, in which reference TRBV7-9 and TRBJ2-2 provide the parts outside the CDR3, is DTGVSQNPRHKITKRGQNVTFRCDPISEHNRLYWYRQTLGQGPEFLTYFQNEAQLEKSRLLSDRFSAERPKGSFSTLEIQRTEQGDSAMYLCASSLVLGRRAGELFFGEGSRLTVL.

V usage is TRBV28 and J usage is TRBJ1-2, with 7 positions matching TRBD1. With 2 bases clipped from V and 8 bases from J, the junction kept 8 bases outside the gene matches. Germline CDR1 and CDR2: MDHEN and SYDVKM. There are 14 residues in the CDR3. The CDR3 nucleotides read TGTGCCAGCAGTTTAATCGACAGGGCTCACGGCTACACCTTC. This codes for CASSLIDRAHGYTF.

This clone has just one count. This chain links TRBV3-1 (or the pseudogene TRBV3-2) with TRBJ1-6; unclear D gene. Germline lookup yields CDR1 LGHDT and CDR2 YNNKEL (reference sequence). This CDR3 contains 14 residues. V was clipped by 4 bases and J by 11 bases, with 15 bases between them. The CDR3 loop reads CASSRGPNYTPLHF. The CDR3 DNA sequence: TGTGCCAGCAGCCGCGGCCCCAATTACACACCCCTCCACTTT.

The V gene is TRBV7-9, the J gene TRBJ2-3, with TRBD2 identical over 9 bases. The germline V gene encodes CDR1 SEHNR and CDR2 FQNEAQ (reference sequence). The CDR3 runs to 15 residues. The V gene end was trimmed by 3 bases and the J gene end by 3 bases; junction bases not matched to a gene: 4. The CDR3 loop is CASSLTSGLTDTQYF. CDR3 coding DNA: TGTGCCAGCAGCTTGACTAGCGGCCTTACAGATACGCAGTATTTT.

This rearrangement joins TRBV9 to TRBJ2-5; 7 bases agree with TRBD1. This CDR3 region has 13 residues. CDR1 and CDR2 from the germline V gene are SGDLS and YYNGEE. The trim removed 2 bases at V and 2 bases at J, leaving 0 bases unmatched. The CDR3 DNA follows: TGTGCCAGCAGCGTGGGACAGCAAGAGACCCAGTACTTC. It encodes CASSVGQQETQYF.

The chain joins TRBV7-2 to TRBJ1-2; D ambiguous. V lost 0 bases, J lost 2 bases, and 10 bases lay in between. This CDR3 region has 15 residues. Germline CDR1 is SGHTA and CDR2 is FQGNSA. The CDR3 nucleotides read TGTGCCAGCAGCTTAGCTGTGAGCGAAAACTATGGCTACACCTTC. Its protein is CASSLAVSENYGYTF.

The chain has TRBV28 and TRBJ1-5; D unresolved. The CDR3 is 12 amino acids. The V gene lost 6 bases and the J gene lost 7 bases, with 10 bases spanning the gap. The germline gives CDR1 MDHEN, CDR2 SYDVKM. This CDR3 reads CASSPGWQPQHF. The CDR3 DNA reads as TGTGCCAGCAGCCCGGGTTGGCAGCCCCAGCATTTT. The full variable domain, rest sourced from reference TRBV28 and TRBJ1-5, is DVKVTQSSRYLVKRTGEKVFLECVQDMDHENMFWYRQDPGLGLRLIYFSYDVKMKEKGDIPEGYSVSREKKERFSLILESASTNQTSMYLCASSPGWQPQHFGDGTRLSIL.

This clone was observed a handful of times. This same CDR3 is encoded by further DNA sequences in the sample. The genes are TRBV6-5 and TRBJ1-2; D possibly corresponds to TRBD1 (6 bases). Germline lookup yields CDR1 MNHEY and CDR2 SVGAGI. The CDR3 is made up of 13 amino acids. V lost 6 bases to trimming and J lost 2 bases, with 10 bases between them. The CDR3 DNA follows: TGTGCCAGCAGCCTCCAGGGGAACTATGGCTACACCTTC. Protein product: CASSLQGNYGYTF.

V usage is TRBV29-1 and J usage is TRBJ2-7, with D possibly being TRBD1 (6 bases). CDR1 and CDR2 (germline): SQVTM, ANQGSEA. This CDR3 region has 13 residues. The germline V and J ends were trimmed by 4 bases and 9 bases, with 19 bases remaining between them. CDR3 protein: CSVVSGHVQGQYF. Here the CDR3 DNA reads TGCAGCGTTGTGTCGGGACACGTACAGGGGCAGTACTTC.

The chain employs TRBV2 and TRBJ2-3; 12 nucleotides align to TRBD2. Unmatched junction bases numbered 7, after V lost 5 bases and J lost 4 bases. The CDR3 spans 16 residues. In germline, CDR1 is SNHLY, CDR2 FYNNEI. The CDR3 loop reads CASSRSSGGAPDTQYF. The CDR3 DNA follows: TGTGCCAGCAGTCGGTCTAGCGGGGGGGCGCCAGATACGCAGTATTTT.

The chain employs TRBV3-1 (or the pseudogene TRBV3-2) and TRBJ2-1, with D possibly being TRBD2 (6 bases). Trimming pared 1 base from V and 10 bases from J, leaving 20 bases between. Germline V CDR1 and CDR2: LGHDT, YNNKEL (reference sequence). The CDR3 extends over 16 amino acids. The CDR3 loop is CASSQVRAGSLREQFF. The CDR3 nucleotides read TGTGCCAGCAGCCAAGTACGCGCGGGGTCCCTTAGGGAGCAGTTCTTC.

The V call is TRBV5-1, the J call TRBJ2-7; 11 bases match TRBD2. V lost 4 bases, J lost 3 bases, and 15 bases stayed unmatched. The CDR3 runs to 18 residues. From germline, CDR1 is SGHRS and CDR2 YFSETQ. In nucleotides, the CDR3 is TGCGCCAGCAGCCTGGGAGGGACTGCCGGGACTAGCGGCTACGAGCAGTACTTC. Its protein is CASSLGGTAGTSGYEQYF.

The chain carries TRBV11-3 and TRBJ2-7; 7 bases are a match to TRBD1. This CDR3 is 14 amino acids long. The germline V gene encodes CDR1 SGHNT and CDR2 YENEEA. Unmatched junction bases numbered 11, after V lost 5 bases and J lost 7 bases. The CDR3 DNA is TGTGCCAGCAGCCCAAGACAGGGCTCCTGGGAGCAGTACTTC. This codes for CASSPRQGSWEQYF.